These T cell receptor beta chains were read from a single sample in a study of sequential checkpoint blockade in melanoma. Using immunoSEQ multiplex PCR, the repertoire was profiled, and TCRdb retains in-frame clones only, with some absent. The data hold 20,000 to 25,000 clones, with 65% to 90% observed a single time. Source: CD8+ T cells sorted from blood (inferred from file names), taken from a patient given nivolumab and ipilimumab in sequence. Receptor source: a human donor with melanoma. The CDR3 runs from the conserved cysteine through the conserved F or W. The D gene is left open where the match is weak. Clone size, where shown, is once, few, many, or a class for clones that have expanded.

V gene	J gene	D gene	clone size	CDR3 DNA	CDR3 protein
TRBV4-3	TRBJ1-3	-	few	TGCGCCAGCAGCCAAGTGGGTGCGGGCTCCAGGGGAAACACCATATATTTT	CASSQVGAGSRGNTIYF
TRBV10-3	TRBJ2-7	-	-	TGTGCCATCAGTGATCAAGACAGCTACGAGCAGTACTTC	CAISDQDSYEQYF
TRBV5-1	TRBJ2-7	-	few	TGCGCCAGCAGCTTGGGTAGCGGCAACTACGAGCAGTACTTC	CASSLGSGNYEQYF
TRBV2	TRBJ1-2	TRBD1	-	TGTGCCAGCAGCGGGGACAGGAGTAACTATGGCTACACCTTC	CASSGDRSNYGYTF
TRBV18	TRBJ2-7	-	-	TGTGCCAGCTCACCACTTGTCAGGGCCTCCTACGAGCAGTACTTC	CASSPLVRASYEQYF
TRBV7-8	TRBJ2-1	TRBD2	-	TGTGCCAGCAGCTTAGGCCTAGCGGGAGGGAAATTCTACAATGAGCAGTTCTTC	CASSLGLAGGKFYNEQFF
TRBV21-1	TRBJ2-5	-	-	TGTGCCAGCAGTGAAGAGATACAAGAGACCCAGTACTTC	CASSEEIQETQYF
TRBV9	TRBJ1-3	-	-	TGTGCCAGCAGCGTGGGGCCTCTCTCTGGAAACACCATATATTTT	CASSVGPLSGNTIYF
TRBV5-1	TRBJ2-7	TRBD2	-	TGCGCCAGCAGCTTCGGGGGGGAGAGCTCCTACGAGCAGTACTTC	CASSFGGESSYEQYF
TRBV5-6	TRBJ1-2	-	-	TGTGCCAGCAGCCCCGACAGGAGCTATGGCTACACCTTC	CASSPDRSYGYTF
TRBV28	TRBJ2-7	-	once	TGTGCCAGCAGTTTATTCCCGGGGGTGGGCGAGCAGTACTTC	CASSLFPGVGEQYF
TRBV21-1	TRBJ1-2	-	-	TGTGCCAGCAGCAAAGAAGAGGGATCGGGACAGAAAAACTATGGCTACACCTTC	CASSKEEGSGQKNYGYTF
TRBV19	TRBJ2-1	TRBD2	once	TGTGCCAGTACGGGGACTAGCGGGAGGCAATACTCCTACAATGAGCAGTTCTTC	CASTGTSGRQYSYNEQFF
TRBV25-1	TRBJ2-3	TRBD2	-	TGTGCCAGCAGCTCCGGGGATAGCGGGGGTTTCAGCACAGATACGCAGTATTTT	CASSSGDSGGFSTDTQYF
TRBV7-2	TRBJ2-5	-	-	TGTGCCAGCAGCTGGGACTCACTGGGTGAGCAGTACTTC	CASSWDSLGEQYF
TRBV5-1	TRBJ1-1	-	-	TGCGCCAGCAGCCCCTTCGGGGGGCCGAACACTGAAGCTTTCTTT	CASSPFGGPNTEAFF
TRBV2	TRBJ2-1	TRBD2	-	TGTGCCAGCAGTGACCCGGGACTAGGAGGTAATGAGCAGTTCTTC	CASSDPGLGGNEQFF
TRBV14	TRBJ2-7	-	-	TGTGCCAGCAGCTACGGGACACCAGCCTACGAGCAGTACTTC	CASSYGTPAYEQYF
TRBV9	TRBJ2-7	TRBD2	-	TGTGCCAGCAGCGTAGTCGCTAGCGGGGGAATCGGGGAGCAGTACTTC	CASSVVASGGIGEQYF
TRBV2	TRBJ2-7	-	-	TGTGCCAGCGACGCCGGAGACAGCACCTACGAGCAGTACTTC	CASDAGDSTYEQYF
TRBV15	TRBJ2-3	TRBD2	-	TGTGCCACCAGCACCGGACCCCCCGGGGGGACAGATACGCAGTATTTT	CATSTGPPGGTDTQYF
TRBV2	TRBJ1-5	-	-	TGTGCCAGCAGTGAAACGGCCGGGAGCAATCAGCCCCAGCATTTT	CASSETAGSNQPQHF
TRBV27	TRBJ2-7	-	-	TGTGCCAGCAGCCCAGGGGTATCCCAGCAGTACTTC	CASSPGVSQQYF
TRBV2	TRBJ1-2	-	-	TGTGCCAGCAGTGGGACAGACTATGGCTACACCTTC	CASSGTDYGYTF